These 21 T cell receptor beta chains originate from one sample sequenced in a study of T cell repertoires in cytomegalovirus infection. A single record per CDR3 protein comes from TCRdb applying MiXCR to the reads. Among some 200,000 distinct CDR3 sequences listed, about a tenth were seen once. Specimen: PBMCs. The receptors stem from a human donor in good health (CMV status not recorded). Some clones in this sample may be carry-over from other donors' samples.

This clonotype was found many times. The rearrangement joins TRBV19 to TRBJ1-4; D uncertain. Germline-derived CDR1 and CDR2 are LNHDA and SQIVND (reference sequence). Trimming removed 3 bases at V and 6 bases at J, with 8 bases between. The length of the CDR3 is 13 residues. CDR3 protein: CASSIVKHEKLFF. For the CDR3, the DNA is TGTGCCAGTAGTATTGTCAAGCATGAAAAACTGTTTTTT.

This clonotype was detected only a few times. V and J are TRBV28 and TRBJ2-1, with TRBD2 matching 14 bases. V dropped 5 bases and J dropped 2; count of bases not matched to a gene: 5. This CDR3 has 17 residues. In germline, CDR1 is MDHEN, CDR2 SYDVKM. The CDR3: CASSPRGLAGAYNEQFF. In nucleotides, the CDR3 is TGTGCCAGCAGTCCACGGGGACTAGCGGGGGCCTACAATGAGCAGTTCTTC.

This clonotype was seen many times. The chain uses TRBV7-2 and TRBJ1-1, with D uncertain. Deletions cut 1 base from V and 5 bases from J, with 11 bases between. CDR1 and CDR2 (germline): SGHTA, FQGNSA. The CDR3 sequence is 14 residues long. CDR3 amino acids: CASSLESGLTEAFF. CDR3 DNA sequence: TGTGCCAGCAGCTTAGAATCGGGGTTGACTGAAGCTTTCTTT.

This clonotype showed up many times. The genes are TRBV10-3 and TRBJ2-2; a weak D match, TRBD1 (7 bases). V shed 8 bases and J shed 1 base, with 11 bases lying between them. There are 14 residues in the CDR3. Germline lookup yields CDR1 ENHRY and CDR2 SYGVKD. In DNA, the CDR3 is TGTGCCATCGGCGGGACAGAGAACACCGGGGAGCTGTTTTTT. This sequence encodes CAIGGTENTGELFF.

This clonotype was detected only a few times. The chain uses TRBV6-2 or TRBV6-3 and TRBJ1-3, with D possibly matching TRBD1 (5 bases). The ends were cut back, 5 bases at V and 0 bases at J, with 14 bases in the middle. CDR3 length: 16 amino acids. Per germline, CDR1 MNHEY and CDR2 SVGEGT. CDR3 residues: CASSPTGRSSGNTIYF. CDR3 bases: TGTGCCAGCAGTCCCACAGGAAGAAGCTCTGGAAACACCATATATTTT.

This clonotype was detected ten times or more. CDR3 loop: CASSQDLAGGLLQDTQYF. In nucleotides, the CDR3 is TGCGCCAGCAGCCAAGATTTAGCGGGAGGCCTTCTTCAAGATACGCAGTATTTT. The chain carries TRBV4-3 and TRBJ2-3, with 10 bases fitting TRBD2. With V trimmed by 0 bases and J by 5 bases, 11 bases remained unmatched. The CDR3 has 18 residues. The germline V gene has CDR1 LGHNA and CDR2 YSLEER.

This clonotype appeared a few times. The chain carries TRBV2 and TRBJ1-5; no definite D call. This CDR3 is built from 12 residues. Trimming left V 3 bases short and J 7 bases short, with 7 bases between. The V gene's germline CDR1 is SNHLY and CDR2 FYNNEI. CDR3 coding DNA: TGTGCCAGCAGTGACCCCCGGCAGCCCCAGCATTTT. Translated: CASSDPRQPQHF. Based on the CDR3 plus reference TRBV2 and TRBJ1-5, the full variable domain is EPEVTQTPSHQVTQMGQEVILRCVPISNHLYFYWYRQILGQKVEFLVSFYNNEISEKSEIFDDQFSVERPDGSNFTLKIRSTKLEDSAMYFCASSDPRQPQHFGDGTRLSIL.

Many counts were recorded for this clonotype. The chain employs TRBV7-2 and TRBJ2-7, with 12 bases that match TRBD2. With V trimmed by 1 base and J by 9 bases, 7 bases remained unmatched. The CDR3 is 15 residues long. CDR1 is SGHTA, CDR2 FQGNSA, per germline. CDR3 loop: CASSLGLAGAVVQYF. The CDR3 DNA reads TGTGCCAGCAGCTTAGGACTAGCGGGGGCTGTGGTGCAGTACTTC.

In its sample, this clonotype was seen a few times. The V gene is TRBV7-2, the J gene TRBJ2-3, with D maybe TRBD2 (6 bases). Trimming pared 5 bases from V and 4 bases from J, leaving 19 bases between. The CDR3 is 16 amino acids. Looked up from germline, CDR1 is SGHTA and CDR2 is FQGNSA. The CDR3 loop is CASSVRSGGGPDTQYF. In DNA form, the CDR3 reads TGTGCCAGCAGCGTCCGCAGCGGAGGAGGGCCAGATACGCAGTATTTT.

A remark on this clonotype: The conserved closing phenylalanine or tryptophan is absent in this CDR3, likely reflecting a read error. The V call is TRBV7-2, the J call TRBJ1-5; weak D call: TRBD1 (6 bases). CDR3 size: 14 residues. Per the germline V gene, CDR1 is SGHTA and CDR2 is FQGNSA. V lost 1 base, J lost 6 bases, and 10 bases lay in between. The CDR3 DNA reads TGTGCCAGCAGCTTAGTAGGGGGAGGTCAGCCCCAGCATTCT. This codes for CASSLVGGGQPQHS.

This clonotype was observed at least ten times. This chain links TRBV28 with TRBJ2-7, with a weak D call TRBD1 (5 bases). The germline CDR1 and CDR2 sequences are MDHEN and SYDVKM. V was pared by 6 bases and J by 3 bases, with 18 bases between. The CDR3 spans 15 residues. CDR3 nucleotide sequence: TGTGCCAGCAGGGGCGTGGGGCCATCCGGCTACGAGCAGTACTTC. It specifies CASRGVGPSGYEQYF.

The chain links TRBV25-1 to TRBJ1-1, with D maybe TRBD1 (5 bases). Trimming took off 5 bases at V and 1 base at J, with 14 bases between the two ends. The CDR3 consists of 15 residues. Germline CDR1 and CDR2: MGHDK and SYGVNS. The CDR3 DNA reads as TGTGCCAGCAGTCCTCTCGGGACTGAGAACACTGAAGCTTTCTTT. It encodes CASSPLGTENTEAFF.

The sample holds many counts of this clonotype. The chain recombines TRBV6-1 with TRBJ1-5; TRBD1 agrees at 7 bases. The CDR3 is made up of 16 amino acids. In germline, CDR1 is MNHNS, CDR2 SASEGT. V shed 6 bases and J 0 bases; nucleotides not matched to a gene: 8. This chain's CDR3 is CASSHTGVYSNQPQHF. CDR3 DNA sequence: TGTGCCAGCAGCCACACAGGGGTCTATAGCAATCAGCCCCAGCATTTT.

The chain links TRBV4-1 to TRBJ2-1; TRBD2 is a possible D gene (7 bases). The CDR3 length is 16 residues. V dropped 6 bases and J dropped 5 bases, with 20 bases sitting between them. Germline V gives CDR1 MGHRA, CDR2 YSYEKL. Here the CDR3 reads CASSSQAGWGHNEQFF. The DNA for the CDR3 is TGCGCCAGCAGTTCACAAGCGGGGTGGGGGCACAATGAGCAGTTCTTC.

Only one count was recorded for this clonotype. CDR3 sequence: CSARGLAGGRDEQFF. The CDR3 coding sequence is TGCAGTGCTAGAGGACTAGCGGGAGGGCGGGATGAGCAGTTCTTC. The genes are TRBV20-1 and TRBJ2-1; 14 positions match TRBD2. Germline lookup yields CDR1 DFQATT and CDR2 SNEGSKA (reference sequence). This CDR3 contains 15 residues. V was clipped by 1 base and J by 8 bases; unmatched bases: 4.

This clonotype was seen at least ten times. The chain employs TRBV20-1 and TRBJ1-4; D gene unclear. Germline lookup yields CDR1 DFQATT and CDR2 SNEGSKA (reference sequence). V was shortened by 6 bases and J by 7 bases, with 18 bases between the two germline ends. This CDR3 has 14 residues. The CDR3 sequence: CSAKNRQGGEKLFF. The DNA of the CDR3 is TGCAGTGCAAAGAACAGACAAGGAGGTGAAAAACTGTTTTTT.

This clonotype was observed a few times. The gene calls are TRBV5-1 and TRBJ1-1; TRBD1 might be the D (6 bases). Between the trimmed V and J ends, which lost 3 bases and 1 base, there was a span of 10 bases. CDR1 is SGHRS and CDR2 is YFSETQ in the germline V gene. The CDR3 has 14 amino acids. DNA of the CDR3: TGCGCCAGCAGCTCAGCGGGACAGAACACTGAAGCTTTCTTT. It is translated as CASSSAGQNTEAFF.

This clonotype was detected many times. The chain recombines TRBV20-1 with TRBJ2-3; 7 nucleotides line up with TRBD2. This CDR3 is built from 15 residues. Trimming cost V 0 bases and J 4 bases; bases outside gene matches: 7. Per germline, CDR1 DFQATT and CDR2 SNEGSKA (reference sequence). The CDR3 reads CSARDPGGSPDTQYF. In DNA form, the CDR3 reads TGCAGTGCTAGAGATCCGGGCGGGAGCCCAGATACGCAGTATTTT.

This clonotype was seen ten or more times. CDR3 sequence (DNA): TGTGCCAGCAGCATCACAGGGGGAAATTCACCCCTCCACTTT. Encoded protein: CASSITGGNSPLHF. The chain joins TRBV7-9 to TRBJ1-6; 8 bases line up with TRBD1. The CDR3 is 14 residues long. Germline assignment: CDR1 SEHNR and CDR2 FQNEAQ (reference sequence). The junction had 4 bases not matched to a gene; V was cut back by 5 bases and J by 7 bases.

With regard to this clonotype: An end of the junction differs from the germline gene, which may be a read error. V is TRBV7-9 and J is TRBJ1-3; D remains unclear. Germline V lookup: CDR1 SEHNR, CDR2 FQNEAQ (reference sequence). The CDR3 totals 15 residues. The CDR3 nucleotides read TGTGCCAGCAGCTTAACTCCCCGATCGGCAAACACCATGTATTTT. Its protein is CASSLTPRSANTMYF.

This clonotype was recorded at least ten times. V and J are TRBV6-1 and TRBJ2-7; 10 nucleotides line up with TRBD1. Germline V lookup: CDR1 MNHNS, CDR2 SASEGT. The CDR3 covers 15 residues. Trimming took 5 bases from V and 0 from J; bases not matched to a gene: 4. CDR3 loop: CASSRGTGDSYEQYF. The CDR3 coding sequence is TGTGCCAGCAGTCGCGGGACAGGGGACTCCTACGAGCAGTACTTC.